This TCR beta chain originates from a study of blood T cell repertoires in COVID-19. Assay: immunoSEQ multiplex PCR; the TCRdb copy retains only in-frame clones and omits some. The table shows 90,000 to 110,000 clones, with under 80% occurring only once. This clone was counted only a few times. The same CDR3 is also encoded by other DNA sequences in this sample. The germline V and J ends were trimmed by 2 bases and 4 bases, with 6 bases remaining between them. The germline V gene encodes CDR1 MNHNS and CDR2 SASEGT. CDR3 length: 12 amino acids. This sequence originates from a woman in her seventies with acute or convalescent COVID-19. This chain connects TRBV6-1 to TRBJ2-7; no definite D call. The sequencing sample was made of peripheral blood. DNA for the CDR3: TGTGCCAGCAGTGAACCCGGTTACGAGCAGTACTTC. It yields the protein CASSEPGYEQYF.